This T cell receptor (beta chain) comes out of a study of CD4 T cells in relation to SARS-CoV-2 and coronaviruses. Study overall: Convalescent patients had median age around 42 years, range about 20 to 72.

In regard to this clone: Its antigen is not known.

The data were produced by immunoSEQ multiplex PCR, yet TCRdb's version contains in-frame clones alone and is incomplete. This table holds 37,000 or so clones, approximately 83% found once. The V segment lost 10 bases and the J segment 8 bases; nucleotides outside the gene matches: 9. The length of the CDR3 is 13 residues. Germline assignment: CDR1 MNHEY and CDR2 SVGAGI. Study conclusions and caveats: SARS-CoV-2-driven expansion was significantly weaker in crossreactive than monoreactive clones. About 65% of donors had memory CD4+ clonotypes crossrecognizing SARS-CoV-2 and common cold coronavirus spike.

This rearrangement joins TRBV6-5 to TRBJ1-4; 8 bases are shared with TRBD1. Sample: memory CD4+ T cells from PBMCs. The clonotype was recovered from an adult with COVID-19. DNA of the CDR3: TGTGCCACCTTTGGACAGGGCGGCGAAAAACTGTTTTTT. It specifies CATFGQGGEKLFF.